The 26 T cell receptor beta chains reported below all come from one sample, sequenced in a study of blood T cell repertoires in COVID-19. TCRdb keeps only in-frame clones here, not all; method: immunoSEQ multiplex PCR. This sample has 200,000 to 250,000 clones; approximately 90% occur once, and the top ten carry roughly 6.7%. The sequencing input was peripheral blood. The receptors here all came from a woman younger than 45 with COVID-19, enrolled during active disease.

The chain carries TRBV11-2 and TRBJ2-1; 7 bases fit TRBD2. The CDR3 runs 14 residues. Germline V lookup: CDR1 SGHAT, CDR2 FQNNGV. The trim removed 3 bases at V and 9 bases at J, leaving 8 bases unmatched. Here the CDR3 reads CASSLERGMGEQFF. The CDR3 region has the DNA TGTGCCAGCAGCTTGGAGCGGGGTATGGGTGAGCAGTTCTTC.

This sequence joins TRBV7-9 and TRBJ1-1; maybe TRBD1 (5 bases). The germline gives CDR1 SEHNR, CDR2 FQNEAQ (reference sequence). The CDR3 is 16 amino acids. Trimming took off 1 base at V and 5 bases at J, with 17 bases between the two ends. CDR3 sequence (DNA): TGTGCCAGCAGCTTAGAGGTGACAGTGGGCCGGACTGAAGCTTTCTTT. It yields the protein CASSLEVTVGRTEAFF.

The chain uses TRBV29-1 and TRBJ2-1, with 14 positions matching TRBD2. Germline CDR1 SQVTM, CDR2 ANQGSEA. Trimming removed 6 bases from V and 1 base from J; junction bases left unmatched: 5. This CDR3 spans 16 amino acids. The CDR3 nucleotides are TGCAGCGTCTTGGGACTAGCGGGGGAATCCTACAATGAGCAGTTCTTC. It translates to CSVLGLAGESYNEQFF.

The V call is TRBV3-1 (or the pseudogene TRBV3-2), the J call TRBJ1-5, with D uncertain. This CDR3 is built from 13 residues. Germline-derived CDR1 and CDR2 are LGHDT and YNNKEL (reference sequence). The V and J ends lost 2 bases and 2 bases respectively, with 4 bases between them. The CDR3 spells CASSQRGNQPQHF. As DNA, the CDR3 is TGTGCCAGCAGCCAACGGGGCAATCAGCCCCAGCATTTT.

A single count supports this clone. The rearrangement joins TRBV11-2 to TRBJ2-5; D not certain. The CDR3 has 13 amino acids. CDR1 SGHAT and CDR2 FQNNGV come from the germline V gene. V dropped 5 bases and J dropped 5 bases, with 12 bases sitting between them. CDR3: CASSHYLRETQYF. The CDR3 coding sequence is TGTGCCAGCAGCCACTACCTTAGGGAGACCCAGTACTTC.

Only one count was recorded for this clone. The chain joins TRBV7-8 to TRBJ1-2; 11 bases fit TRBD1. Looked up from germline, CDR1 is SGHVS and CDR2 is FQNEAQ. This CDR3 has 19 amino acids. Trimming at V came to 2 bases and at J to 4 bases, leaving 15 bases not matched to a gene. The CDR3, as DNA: TGTGCCAGCAGCTTAACGACGGGCCGGGACAGGGGGATGACCTATGGCTACACCTTC. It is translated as CASSLTTGRDRGMTYGYTF.

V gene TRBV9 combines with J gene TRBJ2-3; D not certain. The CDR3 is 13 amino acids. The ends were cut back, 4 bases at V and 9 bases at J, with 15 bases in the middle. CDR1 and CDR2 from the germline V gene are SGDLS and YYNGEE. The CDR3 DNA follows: TGTGCCAGCAGCTTTCTCTTCCTCGGGACGCAGTATTTT. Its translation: CASSFLFLGTQYF.

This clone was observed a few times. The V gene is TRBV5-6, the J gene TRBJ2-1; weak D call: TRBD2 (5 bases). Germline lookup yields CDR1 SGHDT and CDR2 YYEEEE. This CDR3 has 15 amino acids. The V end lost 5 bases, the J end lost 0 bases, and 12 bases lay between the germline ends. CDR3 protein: CASRYWRSSYNEQFF. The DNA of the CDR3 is TGTGCCAGCAGGTACTGGAGGTCCTCCTACAATGAGCAGTTCTTC.

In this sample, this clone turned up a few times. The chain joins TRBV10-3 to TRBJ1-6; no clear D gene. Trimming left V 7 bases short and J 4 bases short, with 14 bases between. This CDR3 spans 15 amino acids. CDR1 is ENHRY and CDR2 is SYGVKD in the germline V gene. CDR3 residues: CAITADGDYNSPLHF. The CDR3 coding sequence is TGTGCCATCACAGCGGACGGCGATTATAATTCACCCCTCCACTTT.

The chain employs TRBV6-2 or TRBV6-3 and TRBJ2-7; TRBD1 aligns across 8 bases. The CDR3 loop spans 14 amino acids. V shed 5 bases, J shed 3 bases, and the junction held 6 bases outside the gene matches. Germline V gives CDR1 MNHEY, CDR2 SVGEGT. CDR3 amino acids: CASSRGQGSYEQYV. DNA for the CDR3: TGTGCCAGCAGTCGTGGACAGGGTAGCTACGAGCAGTACGTC.

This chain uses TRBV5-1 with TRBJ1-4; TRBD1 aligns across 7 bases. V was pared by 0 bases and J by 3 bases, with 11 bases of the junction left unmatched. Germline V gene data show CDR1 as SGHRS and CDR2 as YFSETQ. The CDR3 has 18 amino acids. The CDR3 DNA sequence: TGCGCCAGCAGCTTGGCGACAGGGACCTCAATATCTAATGAAAAACTGTTTTTT. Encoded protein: CASSLATGTSISNEKLFF.

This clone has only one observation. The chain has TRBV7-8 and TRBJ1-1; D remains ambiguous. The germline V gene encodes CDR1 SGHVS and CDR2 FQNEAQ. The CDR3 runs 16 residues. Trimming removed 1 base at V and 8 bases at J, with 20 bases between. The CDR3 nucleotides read TGTGCCAGCAGCTTAGTCCCGGGAGCCCTCCCCCGAGAAGCTTTCTTT. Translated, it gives CASSLVPGALPREAFF.

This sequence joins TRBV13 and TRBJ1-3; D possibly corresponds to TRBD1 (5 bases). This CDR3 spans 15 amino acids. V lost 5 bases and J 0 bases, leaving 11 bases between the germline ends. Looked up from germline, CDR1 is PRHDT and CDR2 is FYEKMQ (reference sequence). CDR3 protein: CASSRGHGSGNTIYF. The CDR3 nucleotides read TGTGCCAGCAGCAGAGGACATGGCTCTGGAAACACCATATATTTT.

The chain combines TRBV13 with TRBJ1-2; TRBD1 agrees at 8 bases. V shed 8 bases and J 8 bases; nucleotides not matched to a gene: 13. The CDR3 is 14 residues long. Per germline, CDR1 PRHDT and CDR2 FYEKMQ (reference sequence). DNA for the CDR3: TGTGCCAGCGCACCTTGGACAGGGCCGGACGGCTACACCTTC. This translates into CASAPWTGPDGYTF. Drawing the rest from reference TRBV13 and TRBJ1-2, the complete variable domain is AAGVIQSPRHLIKEKRETATLKCYPIPRHDTVYWYQQGPGQDPQFLISFYEKMQSDKGSIPDRFSAQQFSDYHSELNMSSLELGDSALYFCASAPWTGPDGYTFGSGTRLTVV.

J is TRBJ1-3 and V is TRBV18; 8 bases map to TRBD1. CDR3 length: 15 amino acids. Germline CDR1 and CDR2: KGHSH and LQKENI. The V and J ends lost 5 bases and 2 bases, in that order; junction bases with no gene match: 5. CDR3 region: CASSSGQGTGNTIYF. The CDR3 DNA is TGTGCCAGCTCATCCGGACAGGGAACTGGAAACACCATATATTTT. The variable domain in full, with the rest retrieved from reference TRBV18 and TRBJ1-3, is NAGVMQNPRHLVRRRGQEARLRCSPMKGHSHVYWYRQLPEEGLKFMVYLQKENIIDESGMPKERFSAEFPKEGPSILRIQQVVRGDSAAYFCASSSGQGTGNTIYFGEGSWLTVV.

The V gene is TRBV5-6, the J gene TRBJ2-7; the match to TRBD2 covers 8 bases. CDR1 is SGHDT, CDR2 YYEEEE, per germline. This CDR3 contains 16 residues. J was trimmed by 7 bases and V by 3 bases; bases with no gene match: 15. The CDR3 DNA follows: TGTGCCAGCAGCTCCCCCCGCGGACTAGCTTCTCTTGAGCAGTACGTC. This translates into CASSSPRGLASLEQYV.

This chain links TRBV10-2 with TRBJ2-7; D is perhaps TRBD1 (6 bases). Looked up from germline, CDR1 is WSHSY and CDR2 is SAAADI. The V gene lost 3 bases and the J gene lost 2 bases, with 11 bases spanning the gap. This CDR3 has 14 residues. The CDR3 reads CASSETGMAYEQYF. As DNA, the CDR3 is TGCGCCAGCAGTGAAACAGGGATGGCCTACGAGCAGTACTTC.

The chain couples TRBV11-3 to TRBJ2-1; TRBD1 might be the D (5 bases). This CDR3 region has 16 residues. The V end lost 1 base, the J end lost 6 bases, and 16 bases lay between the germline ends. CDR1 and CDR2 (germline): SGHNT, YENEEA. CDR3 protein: CASSLGGRPVVNEQFF. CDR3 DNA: TGTGCCAGCAGCTTAGGGGGCAGGCCGGTCGTCAATGAGCAGTTCTTC.

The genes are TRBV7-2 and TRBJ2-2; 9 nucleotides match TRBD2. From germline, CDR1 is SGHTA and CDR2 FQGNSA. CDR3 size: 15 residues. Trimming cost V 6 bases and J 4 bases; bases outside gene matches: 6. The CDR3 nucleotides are TGTGCCAGCAGTCAGGGGACTAGCTTCACCGGGGAGCTGTTTTTT. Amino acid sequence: CASSQGTSFTGELFF.

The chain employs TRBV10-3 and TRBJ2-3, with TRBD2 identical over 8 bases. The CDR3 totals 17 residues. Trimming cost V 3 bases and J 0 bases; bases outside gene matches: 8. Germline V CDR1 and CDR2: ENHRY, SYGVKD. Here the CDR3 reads CAISEPHSGASTDTQYF. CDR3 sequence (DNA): TGTGCCATCAGTGAACCCCATAGCGGGGCTAGCACAGATACGCAGTATTTT.

The CDR3 loop is CASSVGRGGSTDTQYF. Written as DNA, the CDR3 is TGTGCCAGCAGCGTGGGTAGAGGGGGAAGCACAGATACGCAGTATTTT. The chain uses TRBV9 and TRBJ2-3, with a possible D match to TRBD1 (6 bases). Trimming removed 2 bases at V and 0 bases at J, with 13 bases between. The CDR3 is 16 residues long. Germline CDR1 reads SGDLS; CDR2 reads YYNGEE.

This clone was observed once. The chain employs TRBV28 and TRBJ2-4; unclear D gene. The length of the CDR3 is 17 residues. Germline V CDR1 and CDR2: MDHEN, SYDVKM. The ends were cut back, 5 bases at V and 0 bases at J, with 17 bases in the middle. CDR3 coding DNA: TGTGCCAGCAGTCCTCCGTTTAGGAGTCTAGCCAAAAACATTCAGTACTTC. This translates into CASSPPFRSLAKNIQYF. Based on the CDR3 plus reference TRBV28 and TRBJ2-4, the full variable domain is DVKVTQSSRYLVKRTGEKVFLECVQDMDHENMFWYRQDPGLGLRLIYFSYDVKMKEKGDIPEGYSVSREKKERFSLILESASTNQTSMYLCASSPPFRSLAKNIQYFGAGTRLSVL.

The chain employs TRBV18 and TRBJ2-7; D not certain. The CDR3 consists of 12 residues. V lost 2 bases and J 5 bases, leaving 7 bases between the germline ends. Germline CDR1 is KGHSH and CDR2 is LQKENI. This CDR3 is CASSPGQNEQYV. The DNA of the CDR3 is TGTGCCAGCTCACCAGGGCAGAACGAGCAGTACGTC.

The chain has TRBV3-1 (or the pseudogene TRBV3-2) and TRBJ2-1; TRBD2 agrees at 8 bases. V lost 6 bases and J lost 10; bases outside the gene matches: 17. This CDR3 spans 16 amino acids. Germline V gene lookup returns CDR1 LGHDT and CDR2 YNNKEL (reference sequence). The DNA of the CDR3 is TGTGCCAGCAGTCCCACCCTGGGCGGGAGGACGCCAGAGCAGTTCTTC. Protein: CASSPTLGGRTPEQFF.

The CDR3 coding sequence is TGTGCCAGCAGTTACCCCACCCGTTTTGGTACTACTAGCACAGATACGCAGTATTTT. Protein product: CASSYPTRFGTTSTDTQYF. The chain joins TRBV6-2 or TRBV6-3 to TRBJ2-3; D is uncertain. The CDR3 runs 19 residues. Trimming left V 2 bases short and J 0 bases short, with 21 bases between. From germline, CDR1 is MNHEY and CDR2 SVGEGT.

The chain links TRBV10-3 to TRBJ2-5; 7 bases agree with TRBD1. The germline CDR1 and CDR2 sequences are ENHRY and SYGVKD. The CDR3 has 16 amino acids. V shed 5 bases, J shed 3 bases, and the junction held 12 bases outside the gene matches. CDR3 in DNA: TGTGCCATCAGTACCCCCGACAGGGTGGCTGAAGAGACCCAGTACTTC. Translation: CAISTPDRVAEETQYF.